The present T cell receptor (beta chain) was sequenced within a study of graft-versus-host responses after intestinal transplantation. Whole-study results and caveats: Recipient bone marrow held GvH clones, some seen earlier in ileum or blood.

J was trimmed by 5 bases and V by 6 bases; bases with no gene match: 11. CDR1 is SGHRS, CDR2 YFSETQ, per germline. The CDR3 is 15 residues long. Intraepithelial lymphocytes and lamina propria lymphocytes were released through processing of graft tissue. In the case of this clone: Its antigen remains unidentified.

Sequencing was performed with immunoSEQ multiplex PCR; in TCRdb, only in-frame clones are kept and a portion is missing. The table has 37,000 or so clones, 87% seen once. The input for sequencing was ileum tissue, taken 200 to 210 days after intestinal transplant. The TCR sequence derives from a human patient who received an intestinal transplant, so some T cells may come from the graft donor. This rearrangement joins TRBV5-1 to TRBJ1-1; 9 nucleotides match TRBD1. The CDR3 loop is CASTDQGQGRTEAFF. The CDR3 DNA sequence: TGCGCCAGCACCGATCAGGGACAGGGACGAACTGAAGCTTTCTTT.